Listed here are 15 T cell receptor beta chains from one sample, sequenced in a study of monozygotic twins with cystic fibrosis. Generated by immunoSEQ multiplex PCR, the TCRdb table keeps only in-frame clones and is missing some. The data hold approximately 28,000 clones, with around four fifths observed a single time. Source material: blood. Every receptor here comes from a girl aged 2 to 9 with cystic fibrosis.

The V call is TRBV28, the J call TRBJ1-1; 7 bases map to TRBD1. From germline, CDR1 is MDHEN and CDR2 SYDVKM. CDR3 length equals 14 residues. The V and J ends lost 5 bases and 0 bases, in that order; junction bases with no gene match: 3. The DNA of the CDR3 is TGTGCCAGCAGTACGGGACAGCTGAACACTGAAGCTTTCTTT. Translating gives CASSTGQLNTEAFF.

The chain uses TRBV5-1 and TRBJ2-1; tentative D call: TRBD2 (5 bases). Deletions cut 4 bases from V and 7 bases from J, with 15 bases between. This CDR3 has 14 residues. From germline, CDR1 is SGHRS and CDR2 YFSETQ. CDR3 sequence: CASSPERGSNEQFF. The CDR3 DNA reads TGCGCCAGCAGCCCCGAGCGAGGGAGTAATGAGCAGTTCTTC.

This sequence joins TRBV4-2 and TRBJ1-1; a possible D gene is TRBD1 (5 bases). CDR1 and CDR2 from the germline V gene are LGHNA and YNFKEQ. The CDR3 loop spans 16 amino acids. Trimming pared 1 base from V and 2 bases from J, leaving 14 bases between. The CDR3 region is CASSQVVHRLNTEAFF. In nucleotides, the CDR3 is TGTGCCAGCAGCCAAGTCGTACACAGGCTAAACACTGAAGCTTTCTTT.

The J gene is TRBJ1-4, the V gene TRBV27; a possible D gene is TRBD1 (6 bases). Germline CDR1 and CDR2: MNHEY and SMNVEV (reference sequence). This CDR3 comprises 15 residues. Trimming took 2 bases from V and 0 from J, leaving 7 bases between them. In DNA form, the CDR3 reads TGTGCCAGCAGTTTACCAGGGGCAACTAATGAAAAACTGTTTTTT. This codes for CASSLPGATNEKLFF.

CDR3 nucleotide sequence: TGTGCCATCAATGGGCCGTATTCAGAGACCCAGTACTTC. Translated, it gives CAINGPYSETQYF. This rearrangement joins TRBV27 to TRBJ2-5; D remains ambiguous. The CDR3 extends over 13 amino acids. Germline V gene lookup returns CDR1 MNHEY and CDR2 SMNVEV (reference sequence). With 10 bases removed from V and 4 bases from J, the gap between germline ends came to 16 bases.

This chain uses TRBV13 with TRBJ1-1; weak D call: TRBD1 (5 bases). The CDR3 is 14 residues long. Germline CDR1 and CDR2: PRHDT and FYEKMQ (reference sequence). Deletions cut 3 bases from V and 1 base from J, with 9 bases between. The CDR3 is CASSFGDPNTEAFF. DNA of the CDR3: TGTGCCAGCAGCTTCGGGGACCCGAACACTGAAGCTTTCTTT.

The chain carries TRBV7-6 and TRBJ2-2; 10 positions match TRBD2. J gave up 7 bases and V 1 base, and 6 bases lay outside the gene matches. Germline V gene sequence: CDR1 SGHVS, CDR2 FNYEAQ. The CDR3 length is 16 residues. The CDR3 DNA follows: TGTGCCAGCAGCTTAGAAGCTAGCGGGAGAATCGGGGAGCTGTTTTTT. Its protein is CASSLEASGRIGELFF.

This clone was seen just once. The CDR3 here is CASSSIYKHIQPQHF. The CDR3 nucleotides are TGTGCCAGTAGTTCAATCTACAAGCATATTCAGCCCCAGCATTTT. J is TRBJ1-5 and V is TRBV19; D not certain. The CDR3 is 15 residues long. Deletions cut 5 bases from V and 6 bases from J, with 17 bases between. CDR1 is LNHDA, CDR2 SQIVND, per germline (reference sequence).

V usage is TRBV7-8 and J usage is TRBJ1-1, with D perhaps matching TRBD1 (5 bases). The germline V gene has CDR1 SGHVS and CDR2 FQNEAQ. The CDR3 length is 13 residues. Trimming removed 8 bases from V and 1 base from J, with 11 bases in between. The CDR3 is CASAGRRNTEAFF. The CDR3, as DNA: TGTGCCAGCGCGGGACGTAGGAACACTGAAGCTTTCTTT.

This chain joins TRBV7-2 and TRBJ1-1; D not certain. CDR3 length equals 15 residues. Trimming stripped 5 bases from V and 1 base from J, with 14 bases between. Germline-derived CDR1 and CDR2 are SGHTA and FQGNSA. The CDR3 coding sequence is TGTGCCAGCAGCCGACCATACCGGACGAACACTGAAGCTTTCTTT. It is translated as CASSRPYRTNTEAFF.

The chain employs TRBV29-1 and TRBJ1-1; D is unresolved. The germline CDR1 and CDR2 sequences are SQVTM and ANQGSEA. The length of the CDR3 is 13 residues. V shed 4 bases and J shed 4 bases, with 13 bases lying between them. CDR3 region: CSVGLITPTEAFF. In nucleotides, the CDR3 is TGCAGCGTTGGACTGATTACGCCCACTGAAGCTTTCTTT.

CDR3: CAISGVSGIINEQFF. In DNA form, the CDR3 reads TGTGCCATCAGTGGGGTTAGCGGGATTATAAATGAGCAGTTCTTC. The chain employs TRBV10-3 and TRBJ2-1; TRBD2 matches 8 bases. With 4 bases clipped from V and 7 bases from J, the junction kept 9 bases outside the gene matches. The germline V gene has CDR1 ENHRY and CDR2 SYGVKD. The CDR3 totals 15 residues.

This clone has just a few counts. The chain joins TRBV28 to TRBJ2-2; no firm D call. The CDR3 extends over 17 amino acids. With 6 bases removed from V and 0 bases from J, the gap between germline ends came to 17 bases. Germline V gene sequence: CDR1 MDHEN, CDR2 SYDVKM. The CDR3: CASRPTPRRSNTGELFF. As DNA, the CDR3 is TGTGCCAGCAGGCCGACTCCGCGGCGTTCGAACACCGGGGAGCTGTTTTTT.

This clone has more than one count but fewer than ten. The rearrangement uses TRBV5-1 and TRBJ1-1; no reliable D call. This CDR3 is built from 12 residues. With 0 bases removed from V and 5 bases from J, the gap between germline ends came to 5 bases. The germline V gene has CDR1 SGHRS and CDR2 YFSETQ. This chain's CDR3 is CASSLDRTEAFF. For the CDR3, the DNA is TGCGCCAGCAGCTTGGACAGAACTGAAGCTTTCTTT.

This clone was detected only a few times. The V and J genes are TRBV29-1 and TRBJ1-1, with D possibly matching TRBD1 (6 bases). The V and J ends lost 3 bases and 0 bases respectively, with 8 bases between them. This CDR3 has 13 residues. Germline CDR1 reads SQVTM; CDR2 reads ANQGSEA. The CDR3 loop reads CSVDGQMNTEAFF. In DNA form, the CDR3 reads TGCAGCGTTGATGGACAGATGAACACTGAAGCTTTCTTT. Full variable domain (remainder filled in from reference TRBV29-1 and TRBJ1-1): SAVISQKPSRDICQRGTSLTIQCQVDSQVTMMFWYRQQPGQSLTLIATANQGSEATYESGFVIDKFPISRPNLTFSTLTVSNMSPEDSSIYLCSVDGQMNTEAFFGQGTRLTVV.